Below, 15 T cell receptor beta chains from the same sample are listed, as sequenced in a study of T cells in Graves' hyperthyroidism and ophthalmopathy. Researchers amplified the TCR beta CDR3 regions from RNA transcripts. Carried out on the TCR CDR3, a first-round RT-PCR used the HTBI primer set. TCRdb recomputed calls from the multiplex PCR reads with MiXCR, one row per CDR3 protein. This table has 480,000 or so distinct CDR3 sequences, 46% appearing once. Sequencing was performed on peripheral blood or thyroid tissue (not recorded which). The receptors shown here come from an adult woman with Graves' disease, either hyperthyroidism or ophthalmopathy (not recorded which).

CDR3 loop: CSASNLRGRPSYEQYF. CDR3 in DNA: TGCAGTGCTAGTAACCTACGAGGACGGCCCTCCTACGAGCAGTACTTC. This chain connects TRBV20-1 to TRBJ2-7, with D unresolved. The V gene lost 3 bases and the J gene lost 0 bases, with 18 bases spanning the gap. The CDR3 runs 16 residues. CDR1 and CDR2 from the germline V gene are DFQATT and SNEGSKA (reference sequence).

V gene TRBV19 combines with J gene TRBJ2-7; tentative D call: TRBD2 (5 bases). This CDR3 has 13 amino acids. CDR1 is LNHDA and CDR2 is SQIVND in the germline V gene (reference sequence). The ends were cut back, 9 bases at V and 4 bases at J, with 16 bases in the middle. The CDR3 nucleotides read TGTGCCAGCAGCGAGGGCAGGAATTACGAGCAGTACTTC. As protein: CASSEGRNYEQYF. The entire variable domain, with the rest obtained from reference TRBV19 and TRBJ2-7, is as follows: DGGITQSPKYLFRKEGQNVTLSCEQNLNHDAMYWYRQDPGQGLRLIYYSQIVNDFQKGDIAEGYSVSREKKESFPLTVTSAQKNPTAFYLCASSEGRNYEQYFGPGTRLTVT.

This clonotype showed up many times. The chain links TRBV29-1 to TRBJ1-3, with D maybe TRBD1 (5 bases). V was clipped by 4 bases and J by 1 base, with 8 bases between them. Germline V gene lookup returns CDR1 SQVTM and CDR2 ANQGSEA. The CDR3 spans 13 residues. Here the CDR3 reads CSVVQGSGNTIYF. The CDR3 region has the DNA TGCAGCGTTGTGCAGGGTTCTGGAAACACCATATATTTT.

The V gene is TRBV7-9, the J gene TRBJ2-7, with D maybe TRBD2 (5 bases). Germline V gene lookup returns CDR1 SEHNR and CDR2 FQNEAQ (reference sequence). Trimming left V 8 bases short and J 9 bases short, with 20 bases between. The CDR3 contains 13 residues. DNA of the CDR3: TGTGCCAGCGTACGAGGGTCCAACCGTGGGCAGTACTTC. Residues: CASVRGSNRGQYF.

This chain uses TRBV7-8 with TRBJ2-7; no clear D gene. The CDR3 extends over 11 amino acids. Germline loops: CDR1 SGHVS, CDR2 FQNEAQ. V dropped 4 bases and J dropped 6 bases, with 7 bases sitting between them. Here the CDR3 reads CASSSTAEQYF. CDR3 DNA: TGTGCCAGCAGCTCCACAGCCGAGCAGTACTTC. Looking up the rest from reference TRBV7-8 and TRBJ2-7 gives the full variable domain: GAGVSQSPRYKVAKRGQDVALRCDPISGHVSLFWYQQALGQGPEFLTYFQNEAQLDKSGLPSDRFFAERPEGSVSTLKIQRTQQEDSAVYLCASSSTAEQYFGPGTRLTVT.

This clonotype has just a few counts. The DNA for the CDR3 is TGCAGCTGGGGGGCAGGCACCTCGGGTGGCTACACCTTC. It yields the protein CSWGAGTSGGYTF. The gene calls are TRBV29-1 and TRBJ1-2; D perhaps matches TRBD1 (6 bases). The CDR3 has 13 amino acids. V was trimmed by 8 bases and J by 7 bases, leaving 20 bases between them. Germline V gene data show CDR1 as SQVTM and CDR2 as ANQGSEA.

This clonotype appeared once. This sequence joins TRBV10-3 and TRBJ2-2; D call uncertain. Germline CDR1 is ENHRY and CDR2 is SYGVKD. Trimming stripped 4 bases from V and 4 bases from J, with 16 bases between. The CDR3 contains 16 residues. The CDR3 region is CAISARSRTSTGELFF. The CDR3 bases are TGTGCCATCAGTGCTAGAAGTCGAACGAGCACCGGGGAGCTGTTTTTT.

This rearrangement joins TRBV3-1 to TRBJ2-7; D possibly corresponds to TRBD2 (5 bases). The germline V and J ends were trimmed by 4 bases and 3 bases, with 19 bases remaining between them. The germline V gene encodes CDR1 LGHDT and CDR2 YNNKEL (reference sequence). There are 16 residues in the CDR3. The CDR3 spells CASSPRRGFGIYEQYF. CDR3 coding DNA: TGTGCCAGCAGCCCACGAAGAGGGTTCGGGATCTACGAGCAGTACTTC.

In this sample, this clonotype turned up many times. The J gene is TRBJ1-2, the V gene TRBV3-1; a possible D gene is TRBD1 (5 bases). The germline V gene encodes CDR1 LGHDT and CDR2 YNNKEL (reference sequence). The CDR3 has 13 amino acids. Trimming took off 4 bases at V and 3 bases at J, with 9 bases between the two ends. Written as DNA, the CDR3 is TGTGCCAGCAGCCTTACGGGACACTATGGCTACACCTTC. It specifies CASSLTGHYGYTF.

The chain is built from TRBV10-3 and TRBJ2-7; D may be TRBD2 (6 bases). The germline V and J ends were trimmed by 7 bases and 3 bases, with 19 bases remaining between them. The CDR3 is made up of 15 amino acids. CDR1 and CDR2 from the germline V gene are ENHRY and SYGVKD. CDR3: CAITGTFGGGYEQYF. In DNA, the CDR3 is TGTGCCATCACCGGGACCTTTGGGGGAGGCTACGAGCAGTACTTC.

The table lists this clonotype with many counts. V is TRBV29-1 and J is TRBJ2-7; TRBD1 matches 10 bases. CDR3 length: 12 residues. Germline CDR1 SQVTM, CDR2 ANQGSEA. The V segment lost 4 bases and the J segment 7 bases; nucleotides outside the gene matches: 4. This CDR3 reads CSVGQGAEEQYF. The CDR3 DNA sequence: TGCAGCGTTGGACAGGGGGCCGAAGAGCAGTACTTC.

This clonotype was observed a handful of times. The CDR3 protein is CASSNGANVLTF. The CDR3 coding sequence is TGTGCCAGCAGCAACGGGGCCAACGTCCTGACTTTC. The V and J genes are TRBV7-8 and TRBJ2-6, with D uncertain. CDR1 SGHVS and CDR2 FQNEAQ come from the germline V gene. This CDR3 comprises 12 residues. With 5 bases removed from V and 4 bases from J, the gap between germline ends came to 3 bases.

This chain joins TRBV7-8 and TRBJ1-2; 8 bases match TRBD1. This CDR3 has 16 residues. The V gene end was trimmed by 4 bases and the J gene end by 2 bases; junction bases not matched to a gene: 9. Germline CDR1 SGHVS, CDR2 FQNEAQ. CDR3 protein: CASSSVGAGGNYGYTF. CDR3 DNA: TGTGCCAGCAGCTCAGTAGGGGCAGGGGGCAACTATGGCTACACCTTC.

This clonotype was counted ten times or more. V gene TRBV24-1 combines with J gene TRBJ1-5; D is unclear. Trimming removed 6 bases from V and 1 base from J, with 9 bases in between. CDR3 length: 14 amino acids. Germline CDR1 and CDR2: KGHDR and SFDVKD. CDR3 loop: CATSPGLSNQPQHF. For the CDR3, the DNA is TGTGCCACCAGTCCAGGACTGAGCAATCAGCCCCAGCATTTT.

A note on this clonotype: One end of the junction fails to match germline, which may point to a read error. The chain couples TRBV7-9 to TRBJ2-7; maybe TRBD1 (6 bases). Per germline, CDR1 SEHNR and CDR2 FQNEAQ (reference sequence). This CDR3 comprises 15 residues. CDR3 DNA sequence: TGTGCCAGCAGTTTAGACAGGCTGGTCATCTCGGGGCAGTACTTC. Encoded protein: CASSLDRLVISGQYF.